This T cell receptor beta chain originates from a study of blood T cell repertoires in COVID-19. Study-wide context: Collection of acute and convalescent COVID-19 samples took place in the United States, Italy and Spain.

V lost 6 bases and J lost 6, with 11 bases in between. The CDR3 length is 13 residues. CDR1 is MNHNY, CDR2 SVGAGI, per germline (reference sequence). The data were produced by immunoSEQ multiplex PCR, yet TCRdb's version contains in-frame clones alone and is incomplete. The data hold 90,000 or so clones, with about three quarters observed a single time. This sequence originates from an elderly woman with acute or convalescent COVID-19. This rearrangement joins TRBV6-6 to TRBJ2-2; unclear D gene. Sequencing used peripheral blood. CDR3 nucleotide sequence: TGTGCCAGCAGACTCCACGACTCCGGGGAGCTGTTTTTT. This sequence encodes CASRLHDSGELFF.